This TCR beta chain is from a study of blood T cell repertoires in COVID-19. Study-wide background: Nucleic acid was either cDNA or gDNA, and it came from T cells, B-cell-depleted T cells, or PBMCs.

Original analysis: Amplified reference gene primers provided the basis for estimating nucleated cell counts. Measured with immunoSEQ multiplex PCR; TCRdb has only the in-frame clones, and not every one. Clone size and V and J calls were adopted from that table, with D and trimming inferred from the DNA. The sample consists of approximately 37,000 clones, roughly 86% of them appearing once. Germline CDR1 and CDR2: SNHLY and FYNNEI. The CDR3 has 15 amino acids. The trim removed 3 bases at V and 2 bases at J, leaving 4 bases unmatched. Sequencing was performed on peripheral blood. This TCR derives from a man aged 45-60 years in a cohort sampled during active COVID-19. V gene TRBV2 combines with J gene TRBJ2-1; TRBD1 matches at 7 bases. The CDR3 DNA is TGTGCCAGCAGTGATACAGGGGCAACCTACAATGAGCAGTTCTTC. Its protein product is CASSDTGATYNEQFF.